Listed below are T cell receptor beta chains from one sample, sequenced in a study of CD4+ T cells in melanoma. Clones were sequenced by immunoSEQ multiplex PCR, and TCRdb holds only the in-frame ones, with some missing. Of some 13,000 clones listed, around three quarters are singletons. The sequenced material came from cells from a culture (not recorded whether cultured in vitro). These receptors were collected from a human donor with melanoma. The CDR3 runs from the conserved cysteine through the conserved F or W. Fields, in order: J gene, D gene, clone size, V gene, CDR3 protein, CDR3 DNA. A D gene is named only where the DNA matches it firmly. The size field is filled for only some rows; it gives once, few, many or a size class.

J: TRBJ2-1; D: NA; size: NA; V: TRBV5-6; CDR3: CASSLQGRDQFF; DNA: TGTGCCAGCAGCTTGCAGGGCAGGGATCAGTTCTTC
J: TRBJ1-2; D: TRBD1; size: NA; V: TRBV11-2; CDR3: CASSPLQGAQDYGYTF; DNA: TGTGCCAGCAGCCCCTTACAGGGGGCGCAGGACTATGGCTACACCTTC
J: TRBJ1-5; D: NA; size: NA; V: TRBV7-8; CDR3: CASSLVRGTNQPQHF; DNA: TGTGCCAGCAGCTTAGTGAGGGGGACGAATCAGCCCCAGCATTTT
J: TRBJ1-2; D: TRBD1; size: NA; V: TRBV4-2; CDR3: CASSSGLSGGSGYTF; DNA: TGTGCCAGCAGCTCTGGTTTGTCAGGGGGCAGCGGCTACACCTTC
J: TRBJ2-3; D: NA; size: NA; V: TRBV7-2; CDR3: CASSYYADTQYF; DNA: TGTGCCAGCAGTTACTACGCAGATACGCAGTATTTT
J: TRBJ2-6; D: NA; size: NA; V: TRBV6-5; CDR3: CASSQFRAGANVLTF; DNA: TGTGCCAGCAGTCAGTTTCGGGCTGGGGCCAACGTCCTGACTTTC
J: TRBJ2-5; D: TRBD2; size: NA; V: TRBV5-1; CDR3: CASSDGLAGGGTQYF; DNA: TGCGCCAGCAGCGACGGACTAGCGGGGGGCGGGACCCAGTACTTC
J: TRBJ2-2; D: NA; size: NA; V: TRBV5-1; CDR3: CASSFGNTGELFF; DNA: TGCGCCAGCAGCTTTGGAAACACCGGGGAGCTGTTTTTT
J: TRBJ2-3; D: TRBD2; size: NA; V: TRBV18; CDR3: CASSPKIGLAGIDTQYF; DNA: TGTGCCAGCTCACCCAAGATCGGTCTAGCGGGGATTGATACGCAGTATTTT
J: TRBJ1-5; D: NA; size: NA; V: TRBV10-3; CDR3: CAISEGNQPQHF; DNA: TGTGCCATCAGTGAGGGGAATCAGCCCCAGCATTTT
J: TRBJ2-7; D: NA; size: few; V: TRBV5-6; CDR3: CASSRTEYEQYF; DNA: TGTGCCAGCAGCCGGACAGAGTACGAGCAGTACTTC
J: TRBJ1-2; D: NA; size: medium-sized; V: TRBV7-2; CDR3: CASSFLANYGYTF; DNA: TGTGCCAGCAGCTTTTTGGCTAACTATGGCTACACCTTC
J: TRBJ1-1; D: TRBD1; size: NA; V: TRBV30; CDR3: CAWAGDRGMNTEAFF; DNA: TGTGCCTGGGCGGGCGACAGGGGCATGAACACTGAAGCTTTCTTT
J: TRBJ2-1; D: NA; size: NA; V: TRBV13; CDR3: CASSLDPSVFGAYNEQFF; DNA: TGTGCCAGCAGCTTAGACCCCTCCGTATTCGGGGCCTACAATGAGCAGTTCTTC
J: TRBJ1-3; D: NA; size: once; V: TRBV19; CDR3: CASSILGPSGNTIYF; DNA: TGTGCCAGTAGTATCCTCGGACCCTCTGGAAACACCATATATTTT
J: TRBJ2-7; D: NA; size: NA; V: TRBV4-1; CDR3: CASSQASGTGLSYEQYF; DNA: TGCGCCAGCAGCCAAGCGTCCGGGACGGGGCTATCCTACGAGCAGTACTTC
J: TRBJ2-5; D: TRBD1; size: NA; V: TRBV29-1; CDR3: CSVAVQGVFRRETQYF; DNA: TGCAGCGTCGCGGTTCAGGGGGTATTTCGGAGGGAGACCCAGTACTTC
J: TRBJ1-5; D: NA; size: NA; V: TRBV19; CDR3: CASRFVQGSYSNQPQHF; DNA: TGTGCCAGTAGGTTTGTACAGGGTTCCTATAGCAATCAGCCCCAGCATTTT
J: TRBJ1-1; D: NA; size: few; V: TRBV30; CDR3: CAWSSIREGEAFF; DNA: TGTGCCTGGAGTTCTATCCGGGAAGGTGAAGCTTTCTTT
J: TRBJ1-3; D: TRBD1; size: NA; V: TRBV13; CDR3: CASSPKGQPYSGNTIYF; DNA: TGTGCCAGCAGCCCAAAGGGACAGCCGTACTCTGGAAACACCATATATTTT
J: TRBJ2-1; D: NA; size: NA; V: TRBV7-9; CDR3: CASSFLDSTYNEQFF; DNA: TGTGCCAGCAGCTTCCTGGACAGCACCTACAATGAGCAGTTCTTC
J: TRBJ2-7; D: TRBD2; size: NA; V: TRBV6-1; CDR3: CASSEVAGGPYEQYF; DNA: TGTGCCAGCAGTGAAGTCGCGGGGGGGCCCTACGAGCAGTACTTC
J: TRBJ1-2; D: NA; size: NA; V: TRBV12-5; CDR3: CASGLVSPSHRHNYGYTF; DNA: TGTGCTAGTGGTTTGGTATCCCCCAGCCACCGACATAACTATGGCTACACCTTC
J: TRBJ2-7; D: NA; size: NA; V: TRBV11-2; CDR3: CASSLGSGASYEQYF; DNA: TGTGCCAGCAGCTTAGGGTCAGGGGCTTCCTACGAGCAGTACTTC
J: TRBJ1-2; D: TRBD1; size: NA; V: TRBV7-9; CDR3: CASSAQTGNYGYTF; DNA: TGTGCCAGCAGCGCCCAGACAGGGAACTATGGCTACACCTTC
J: TRBJ1-1; D: NA; size: NA; V: TRBV6-5; CDR3: CASSSGRRTNTEAFF; DNA: TGTGCCAGCAGTTCCGGGAGGAGGACGAACACTGAAGCTTTCTTT
J: TRBJ1-2; D: TRBD1; size: NA; V: TRBV6-5; CDR3: CASSSPDTGDYGYTF; DNA: TGTGCCAGCAGCTCCCCTGACACAGGGGACTATGGCTACACCTTC
J: TRBJ2-7; D: NA; size: NA; V: TRBV27; CDR3: CASSLSATFSYEQYF; DNA: TGTGCCAGCAGTTTATCGGCGACATTCTCCTACGAGCAGTACTTC
J: TRBJ2-7; D: NA; size: NA; V: TRBV7-8; CDR3: CASSATGSRSEQYF; DNA: TGTGCCAGCAGCGCAACAGGGAGTCGGTCCGAGCAGTACTTC
J: TRBJ2-1; D: NA; size: NA; V: TRBV7-2; CDR3: CASSLGQYNEQFF; DNA: TGTGCCAGCAGCTTGGGGCAGTACAATGAGCAGTTCTTC
J: TRBJ1-5; D: NA; size: once; V: TRBV19; CDR3: CASRGSPRGNQPQHF; DNA: TGTGCCAGTCGCGGCTCTCCCCGGGGCAATCAGCCCCAGCATTTT
J: TRBJ1-1; D: NA; size: NA; V: TRBV2; CDR3: CASSERRANTEAFF; DNA: TGTGCCAGCAGTGAAAGGAGGGCGAACACTGAAGCTTTCTTT
J: TRBJ2-2; D: NA; size: NA; V: TRBV2; CDR3: CASSRENTGELFF; DNA: TGTGCCAGCAGCAGGGAGAACACCGGGGAGCTGTTTTTT
J: TRBJ1-5; D: NA; size: few; V: TRBV19; CDR3: CASSTTGTYSNQPQHF; DNA: TGTGCCAGTAGTACAACAGGGACCTATAGCAATCAGCCCCAGCATTTT
J: TRBJ2-7; D: NA; size: few; V: TRBV28; CDR3: CASSFVEYEQYF; DNA: TGTGCCAGCAGTTTTGTGGAATACGAGCAGTACTTC
J: TRBJ1-2; D: NA; size: few; V: TRBV6-1; CDR3: CASRGIDSGVYGYTF; DNA: TGTGCCAGCCGAGGGATAGACAGTGGAGTCTATGGCTACACCTTC
J: TRBJ2-7; D: NA; size: NA; V: TRBV2; CDR3: CASTVVGGPYEQYF; DNA: TGTGCCAGCACAGTGGTTGGGGGGCCCTACGAGCAGTACTTC
J: TRBJ1-2; D: NA; size: NA; V: TRBV6-6; CDR3: CASSTGPRYGYTF; DNA: TGTGCCAGCAGCACGGGACCTCGCTATGGCTACACCTTC
J: TRBJ2-5; D: NA; size: few; V: TRBV5-4; CDR3: CASSPTRDVDQETQYF; DNA: TGTGCCAGCAGCCCAACTCGGGACGTGGACCAAGAGACCCAGTACTTC
J: TRBJ2-7; D: TRBD1; size: NA; V: TRBV7-7; CDR3: CASSIGTGLNEQYF; DNA: TGTGCCAGCAGCATCGGGACAGGGCTCAACGAGCAGTACTTC
J: TRBJ2-6; D: NA; size: NA; V: TRBV5-6; CDR3: CASSLRQPGANVLTF; DNA: TGTGCCAGCAGCTTGCGACAGCCTGGGGCCAACGTCCTGACTTTC
J: TRBJ1-6; D: NA; size: NA; V: TRBV6-6; CDR3: CASSYSTGRDSPLHF; DNA: TGTGCCAGCAGTTACTCGACGGGCAGGGATTCACCCCTCCACTTT
J: TRBJ2-7; D: TRBD1; size: NA; V: TRBV11-2; CDR3: CASSLGTGHYEQYF; DNA: TGTGCCAGCAGCTTAGGGACAGGGCACTACGAGCAGTACTTC
J: TRBJ2-7; D: NA; size: few; V: TRBV29-1; CDR3: CSASSGGGEKYF; DNA: TGCAGCGCGAGCTCTGGAGGCGGAGAGAAGTACTTC
J: TRBJ2-7; D: NA; size: few; V: TRBV5-1; CDR3: CASSRQQAYEQYF; DNA: TGCGCCAGCAGCCGTCAACAGGCCTACGAGCAGTACTTC
J: TRBJ2-3; D: NA; size: NA; V: TRBV19; CDR3: CASSTVHTDTQYF; DNA: TGTGCCAGTAGTACGGTACACACAGATACGCAGTATTTT
J: TRBJ1-1; D: TRBD1; size: NA; V: TRBV19; CDR3: CASRGDRGPRAFF; DNA: TGTGCCAGTAGGGGGGACAGGGGGCCTAGGGCTTTCTTT
J: TRBJ1-6; D: NA; size: few; V: TRBV7-2; CDR3: CASSLANSPLHF; DNA: TGTGCCAGCAGCTTAGCCAATTCACCCCTCCACTTT
J: TRBJ2-3; D: TRBD1; size: NA; V: TRBV9; CDR3: CASGRGQAGGDTQYF; DNA: TGTGCCAGCGGGCGTGGACAGGCCGGAGGAGATACGCAGTATTTT
J: TRBJ2-1; D: TRBD1; size: NA; V: TRBV19; CDR3: CASSTDRGLSEQFF; DNA: TGTGCCAGTAGTACGGACAGGGGGCTGAGTGAGCAGTTCTTC